This TCR beta chain was found in a study of T cell responses to AZD1222 COVID-19 vaccine. Method: immunoSEQ multiplex PCR; TCRdb's copy keeps in-frame clones and lacks some. The table has 140,000 or so clones, 80% to 95% seen once. Of note for this clone: At the DNA level, this CDR3 is encoded by other sequences in the same sample as well.

This CDR3 has 11 residues. In germline, CDR1 is LNHDA, CDR2 SQIVND (reference sequence). V lost 3 bases to trimming and J lost 4 bases, with 4 bases between them. The material sequenced was peripheral blood, taken 28 days after the second AZD1222 dose. The V and J genes are TRBV19 and TRBJ2-7, with D unresolved. The source is an adult who received the AZD1222 COVID-19 vaccine. The CDR3 sequence is CASSIGYEQYF. DNA of the CDR3: TGTGCCAGTAGTATCGGATACGAGCAGTACTTC.